This TCR beta chain was recovered during a study of blood T cell repertoires in COVID-19. The wider study: Sources were T cells, B-cell-depleted T cells, or PBMCs; the material itself was cDNA or gDNA.

Authors' methods: By means of reference gene primer amplification, nucleated cell counts were estimated. Assay: immunoSEQ multiplex PCR; the TCRdb copy retains only in-frame clones and omits some. V and J calls plus clone size are reproduced from that table; the DNA served to infer D and trimming. The sample includes a few hundred thousand clones, 88% of them seen just once. Between the trimmed V and J ends, which lost 3 bases and 3 bases, there was a span of 12 bases. Germline V CDR1 and CDR2: MNHEY, SVGAGI. The length of the CDR3 is 14 residues. Sequenced: peripheral blood. The gene calls are TRBV6-5 and TRBJ2-7; D might be TRBD1 (5 bases). This sequence was found in a man between 60 and 75 years old who had recovered from COVID-19. CDR3 residues: CASSYHDRNYEQYF. The CDR3 DNA reads as TGTGCCAGCAGTTATCATGACAGAAACTACGAGCAGTACTTC.